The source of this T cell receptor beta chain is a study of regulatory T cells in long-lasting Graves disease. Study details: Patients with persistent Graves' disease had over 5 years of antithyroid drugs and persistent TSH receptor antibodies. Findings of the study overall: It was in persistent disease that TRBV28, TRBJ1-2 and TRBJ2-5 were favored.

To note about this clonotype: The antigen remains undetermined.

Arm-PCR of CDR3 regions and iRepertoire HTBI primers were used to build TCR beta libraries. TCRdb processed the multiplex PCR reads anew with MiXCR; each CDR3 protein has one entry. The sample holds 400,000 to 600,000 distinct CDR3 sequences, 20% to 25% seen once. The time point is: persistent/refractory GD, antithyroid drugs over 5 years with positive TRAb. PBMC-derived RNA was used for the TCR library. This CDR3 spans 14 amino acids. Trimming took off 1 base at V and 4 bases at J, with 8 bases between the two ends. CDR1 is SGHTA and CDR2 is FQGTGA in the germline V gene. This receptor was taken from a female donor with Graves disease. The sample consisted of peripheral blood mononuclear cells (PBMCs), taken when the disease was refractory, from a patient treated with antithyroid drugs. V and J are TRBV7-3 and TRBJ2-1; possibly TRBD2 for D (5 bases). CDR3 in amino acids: CASSLRSGYNEQFF. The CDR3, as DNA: TGTGCCAGCAGCTTAAGGAGCGGATACAATGAGCAGTTCTTC.